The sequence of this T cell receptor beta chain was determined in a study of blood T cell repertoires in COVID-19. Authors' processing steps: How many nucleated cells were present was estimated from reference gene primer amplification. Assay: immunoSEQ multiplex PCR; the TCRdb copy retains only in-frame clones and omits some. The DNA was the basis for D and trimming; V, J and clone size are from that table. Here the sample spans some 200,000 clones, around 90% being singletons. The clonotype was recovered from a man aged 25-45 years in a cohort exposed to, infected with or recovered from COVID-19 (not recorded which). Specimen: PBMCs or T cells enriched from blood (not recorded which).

CDR3 sequence: CASSARQGTPYGYTF. In DNA form, the CDR3 reads TGTGCCAGCAGCGCAAGACAGGGGACCCCCTATGGCTACACCTTC. This chain joins TRBV9 and TRBJ1-2; 8 bases map to TRBD1. V was pared by 3 bases and J by 4 bases, with 8 bases of the junction left unmatched. This CDR3 has 15 amino acids. The germline CDR1 and CDR2 sequences are SGDLS and YYNGEE.